This paragraph reports one T cell receptor (beta chain). Germline assignment: CDR1 SEHNR and CDR2 FQNEAQ (reference sequence). V trimming: 5 bases; J trimming: 6 bases; junction bases outside the gene matches: 10. The CDR3 covers 15 residues. In the original workflow: Cell counts per sample came from amplifying reference gene primers. The protocol was immunoSEQ multiplex PCR, while the TCRdb copy is restricted to in-frame clones and leaves out a portion. That table supplies the V and J calls and clone size; D and trimming were determined from the DNA. The sample has 65,000 to 85,000 clones, roughly 89% seen once. This sample stems from a study of blood T cell repertoires in COVID-19.

The V and J genes are TRBV7-9 and TRBJ1-1; 9 positions match TRBD1. The TCR originated in a human donor in a cohort sampled during active COVID-19. The specimen sequenced was peripheral blood. The CDR3 is CASSPRDRATPEAFF. DNA for the CDR3: TGTGCCAGCAGCCCCCGGGACAGGGCTACTCCTGAAGCTTTCTTT.